The TCR beta chain under discussion was sequenced for a study of technical replicates of blood from a handful of donors. Repertoires were generated with immunoSEQ multiplex PCR, while TCRdb's copy carries only in-frame clones and drops some. The data show 65,000 to 70,000 clones, over 80% seen once. The junction had 6 bases not matched to a gene; V was cut back by 4 bases and J by 4 bases. The germline CDR1 and CDR2 sequences are LNHDA and SQIVND (reference sequence). The length of the CDR3 is 15 residues. The sample taken for sequencing was PBMCs. The TCR originated in a human donor in good health. Some clones in this sample may be carry-over from other donors' samples. The gene calls are TRBV19 and TRBJ2-5; 10 nucleotides match TRBD1. The CDR3 DNA sequence: TGTGCCAGTAGTAACGCTGGGACAGGGGTAGAGACCCAGTACTTC. It yields the protein CASSNAGTGVETQYF.